The 20 T cell receptor beta chains below were found in one sample sequenced in a study of regulatory T cells in long-lasting Graves disease. Regarding time point: persistent/refractory GD, antithyroid drugs over 5 years with positive TRAb. RNA isolated from PBMCs was used to make the TCR library. Arm-PCR with iRepertoire HTBI primers amplified the CDR3 regions for these TCR beta libraries. In TCRdb, the multiplex PCR reads were re-called with MiXCR into one record per CDR3 protein. The table has some 370,000 distinct CDR3 sequences, approximately 25% seen once. The sequencing used peripheral blood mononuclear cells (PBMCs), collected when the disease was refractory, from a patient treated with antithyroid drugs. The receptors originated from a woman between 40 and 50 years old with Graves disease.

This clonotype was seen a few times. The chain uses TRBV12-5 and TRBJ2-5; D uncertain. V lost 5 bases to trimming and J lost 2 bases, with 15 bases between them. This CDR3 is built from 15 residues. Germline CDR1 reads LGHNT; CDR2 reads FRNRAP. The CDR3 nucleotides read TGTGCTAGTGGTATGTCGGTGGACGGACAAGAGACCCAGTACTTC. Its protein is CASGMSVDGQETQYF.

This clonotype showed up just a few times. The V gene is TRBV29-1, the J gene TRBJ2-3; D ambiguous. This CDR3 is 13 amino acids long. Germline-derived CDR1 and CDR2 are SQVTM and ANQGSEA. The V end lost 4 bases, the J end lost 2 bases, and 10 bases lay between the germline ends. The CDR3 sequence: CSVVVGNTDTQYF. The DNA of the CDR3 is TGCAGCGTTGTGGTGGGTAACACAGATACGCAGTATTTT.

The J gene is TRBJ2-5, the V gene TRBV7-9, with 9 bases aligning to TRBD2. The J call may be faulty, since TRBJ2-1 better matches the DNA end. The CDR3 spans 15 residues. The germline V gene encodes CDR1 SEHNR and CDR2 FQNEAQ (reference sequence). For the CDR3, the DNA is TGTGCCAGCAGCCTACTAGCGGGCCCCACGGATGAGCAGTTCTTC. Residues: CASSLLAGPTDEQFF.

The rearrangement uses TRBV30 and TRBJ1-3, with unresolved D. Germline V gives CDR1 GTSNPN, CDR2 SVGIG (reference sequence). With 0 bases removed from V and 4 bases from J, the gap between germline ends came to 4 bases. The length of the CDR3 is 12 residues. The CDR3: CAWSVLGNTIYF. For the CDR3, the DNA is TGTGCCTGGAGTGTACTAGGAAACACCATATATTTT.

This clonotype was seen repeatedly, ten times or more. This CDR3 is CASSSGLSLYEQYF. For the CDR3, the DNA is TGTGCCAGCAGCTCGGGACTTTCCCTCTACGAGCAGTACTTC. The genes are TRBV28 and TRBJ2-7; the D gene is possibly TRBD2 (6 bases). V lost 6 bases and J lost 3, with 15 bases in between. Germline V gives CDR1 MDHEN, CDR2 SYDVKM. The CDR3 consists of 14 residues.

This rearrangement joins TRBV7-2 to TRBJ1-1; no definite D call. The CDR3 totals 14 residues. V lost 1 base and J lost 3, with 9 bases in between. Per germline, CDR1 SGHTA and CDR2 FQGNSA. The CDR3 nucleotides are TGTGCCAGCAGCTTAGTGGTTGGGGACACTGAAGCTTTCTTT. Its protein is CASSLVVGDTEAFF. The full variable domain, completed using reference TRBV7-2 and TRBJ1-1, is GAGVSQSPSNKVTEKGKDVELRCDPISGHTALYWYRQSLGQGLEFLIYFQGNSAPDKSGLPSDRFSAERTGGSVSTLTIQRTQQEDSAVYLCASSLVVGDTEAFFGQGTRLTVV.

Many counts were recorded for this clonotype. The V gene is TRBV28, the J gene TRBJ2-7; TRBD2 aligns across 9 bases. V lost 3 bases, J lost 5 bases, and 17 bases stayed unmatched. Germline CDR1 is MDHEN and CDR2 is SYDVKM. CDR3 size: 18 residues. This CDR3 is CASSLVAGGPGWGDEQYF. The CDR3 region has the DNA TGTGCCAGCAGTTTGGTGGCGGGAGGGCCGGGATGGGGCGACGAGCAGTACTTC. The full variable domain, its missing parts supplied by reference TRBV28 and TRBJ2-7, is DVKVTQSSRYLVKRTGEKVFLECVQDMDHENMFWYRQDPGLGLRLIYFSYDVKMKEKGDIPEGYSVSREKKERFSLILESASTNQTSMYLCASSLVAGGPGWGDEQYFGPGTRLTVT.

J is TRBJ2-7 and V is TRBV5-1, with 10 positions matching TRBD1. The CDR3 runs to 16 residues. The V segment lost 4 bases and the J segment 4 bases; nucleotides outside the gene matches: 11. Germline CDR1 SGHRS, CDR2 YFSETQ. CDR3 loop: CASSPSDRGKVYEQYF. The CDR3 DNA reads as TGCGCCAGCAGCCCTTCGGACAGGGGGAAAGTTTACGAGCAGTACTTC.

This clonotype has ten or more counts. The V and J genes are TRBV7-8 and TRBJ2-1, with TRBD1 as a possible D gene (6 bases). The CDR3 contains 13 residues. CDR1 SGHVS and CDR2 FQNEAQ come from the germline V gene. Trimming removed 6 bases at V and 4 bases at J, with 10 bases between. The CDR3 DNA follows: TGTGCCAGCAGTTTGGACAGATACAATGAGCAGTTCTTC. Amino acid sequence: CASSLDRYNEQFF.

This chain's CDR3 is CATSDENGLAGGEQFF. The CDR3 DNA follows: TGTGCCACCAGTGATGAAAATGGACTAGCGGGAGGTGAGCAGTTCTTC. The J gene is TRBJ2-1, the V gene TRBV24-1; 14 bases match TRBD2. The CDR3 sequence is 16 residues long. CDR1 is KGHDR and CDR2 is SFDVKD in the germline V gene. V gave up 3 bases and J gave up 9 bases; unmatched junction bases: 6.

There are a few counts of this clonotype. The CDR3 region is CASIRKRGVYEQYF. The CDR3 DNA follows: TGTGCCAGCATTCGAAAGCGGGGGGTCTACGAGCAGTACTTC. The chain links TRBV28 to TRBJ2-7; 9 positions agree with TRBD2. This CDR3 is built from 14 residues. With 7 bases clipped from V and 3 bases from J, the junction kept 7 bases outside the gene matches. CDR1 and CDR2 (germline): MDHEN, SYDVKM.

As concerns this clonotype: A single base separates this from a much larger clone, so it may be a read error. The chain couples TRBV12-3 or TRBV12-4 to TRBJ1-4; TRBD1 might be the D (5 bases). CDR3 length: 15 residues. The CDR3 sequence is CASSPGTATNEKLLF. The CDR3 nucleotides read TGTGCCAGCAGTCCCGGGACCGCAACTAATGAAAAACTGCTTTTT.

Many counts were recorded for this clonotype. The V gene is TRBV27, the J gene TRBJ2-7; D is ambiguous. The CDR3 extends over 16 amino acids. The V gene lost 5 bases and the J gene lost 2 bases, with 19 bases spanning the gap. Per the germline V gene, CDR1 is MNHEY and CDR2 is SMNVEV (reference sequence). The chain's CDR3 is CASSPVPGPIAYEQYF. The CDR3 nucleotides read TGTGCCAGCAGTCCGGTCCCGGGTCCTATAGCCTACGAGCAGTACTTC.

This clonotype was recorded at least ten times. This sequence joins TRBV19 and TRBJ1-1; D is undetermined. The CDR3 length is 13 residues. Trimming took 2 bases from V and 7 from J, leaving 11 bases between them. Germline lookup yields CDR1 LNHDA and CDR2 SQIVND (reference sequence). CDR3 bases: TGTGCCAGTAGTATACATCTCCGCGGTGAAGCTTTCTTT. It translates to CASSIHLRGEAFF.

This chain joins TRBV12-3 or TRBV12-4 and TRBJ1-5; D uncertain. Trimming stripped 8 bases from V and 1 base from J, with 18 bases between. The CDR3 spans 16 residues. The CDR3 DNA sequence: TGTGCCAGCTCACCACAGCGGGTCGGAAGCAATCAGCCCCAGCATTTT. It encodes CASSPQRVGSNQPQHF.

This clonotype appeared a few times. The V call is TRBV20-1, the J call TRBJ2-7, with D maybe TRBD2 (6 bases). The CDR3 consists of 14 residues. Germline lookup yields CDR1 DFQATT and CDR2 SNEGSKA (reference sequence). V lost 7 bases to trimming and J lost 5 bases, with 21 bases between them. Written as DNA, the CDR3 is TGCAGTGAGAGGAGGGTGGGTAACGGCCACGAGCAGTACTTC. Translation gives CSERRVGNGHEQYF.

The V gene is TRBV9, the J gene TRBJ1-2; 7 nucleotides match TRBD1. V dropped 4 bases and J dropped 4; count of bases not matched to a gene: 10. The germline CDR1 and CDR2 sequences are SGDLS and YYNGEE. This CDR3 spans 15 amino acids. Here the CDR3 reads CASSKRGHRGYGYTF. In nucleotides, the CDR3 is TGTGCCAGCAGCAAAAGGGGCCACAGGGGCTATGGCTACACCTTC.

This clonotype has ten or more counts. The chain is built from TRBV2 and TRBJ2-2; 9 positions match TRBD1. V shed 7 bases and J 6 bases; nucleotides not matched to a gene: 6. This CDR3 comprises 14 residues. The germline V gene has CDR1 SNHLY and CDR2 FYNNEI. Here the CDR3 DNA reads TGTGCCAGCAACCGGGACAGGGCCTCCGGGGAGCTGTTTTTT. Translating gives CASNRDRASGELFF.

This clonotype was observed a handful of times. The chain has TRBV13 and TRBJ1-1; 8 nucleotides line up with TRBD1. Per the germline V gene, CDR1 is PRHDT and CDR2 is FYEKMQ (reference sequence). Trimming took 5 bases from V and 3 from J; bases not matched to a gene: 20. This CDR3 is 19 amino acids long. CDR3 sequence reads: CASSLPGTKVKQGDTEAFF. The CDR3, as DNA: TGTGCCAGCAGCCTGCCCGGGACGAAGGTCAAACAGGGGGACACTGAAGCTTTCTTT. Full variable domain (remainder filled in from reference TRBV13 and TRBJ1-1): AAGVIQSPRHLIKEKRETATLKCYPIPRHDTVYWYQQGPGQDPQFLISFYEKMQSDKGSIPDRFSAQQFSDYHSELNMSSLELGDSALYFCASSLPGTKVKQGDTEAFFGQGTRLTVV.

This clonotype came up many times. The chain has TRBV28 and TRBJ2-2; no definite D call. The germline V gene encodes CDR1 MDHEN and CDR2 SYDVKM. This CDR3 spans 15 amino acids. Trimming left V 6 bases short and J 0 bases short, with 11 bases between. The CDR3 sequence: CASSPTWANTGELFF. CDR3 in DNA: TGTGCCAGCAGCCCTACATGGGCGAACACCGGGGAGCTGTTTTTT.